This T cell receptor beta chain was identified during a study of blood T cells in healthy people across ages. Points from the study as a whole: One million T cells yielded diversity estimates that were considered underestimates.

Per sample, extraction of total RNA gave at least 5 micrograms in every case. Turning to this clonotype: What it binds is unknown.

Per germline, CDR1 SNHLY and CDR2 FYNNEI. The CDR3 covers 14 residues. Trimming took 6 bases from V and 1 from J, leaving 12 bases between them. Primed by a sample-barcoded 5' primer and a J-beta primer mix, a second PCR proceeded for roughly 6 to 12 cycles. In TCRdb, the 5' RACE reads were re-called with MiXCR into one record per CDR3 protein. Of around 870,000 distinct CDR3 sequences listed, about 30% are singletons. Sequences were obtained from blood. The rearrangement links TRBV2 to TRBJ1-1; D is ambiguous. This receptor was taken from an elderly woman in good health. The DNA for the CDR3 is TGTGCCAGCAGCTTCGTGACGGGGAACACTGAAGCTTTCTTT. Amino acids: CASSFVTGNTEAFF.